Listed here are 28 T cell receptor beta chains from one sample, sequenced in a study of blood T cell repertoires in COVID-19. Repertoires were generated with immunoSEQ multiplex PCR, while TCRdb's copy carries only in-frame clones and drops some. The sample records 85,000 to 95,000 clones, over 80% being singletons. The sample taken for sequencing was peripheral blood. All receptors come from a woman in her 50s in a cohort sampled during active COVID-19.

This chain connects TRBV12-3 or TRBV12-4 to TRBJ2-2; maybe TRBD2 (5 bases). CDR3 length: 12 residues. Deletions cut 7 bases from V and 7 bases from J, with 10 bases between. Here the CDR3 DNA reads TGTGCCAGCACCTCCCGGGGCGGGGAGCTGTTTTTT. This gives the protein CASTSRGGELFF.

This clone was picked up one time. The V and J genes are TRBV28 and TRBJ2-1; 15 bases are a match to TRBD2. Losses at the gene ends were 5 bases for V and 7 bases for J; bases not matched to a gene: 9. Germline V CDR1 and CDR2: MDHEN, SYDVKM. This CDR3 contains 17 residues. CDR3: CASSPLSGTSGGNEQFF. Here the CDR3 DNA reads TGTGCCAGCAGTCCCTTATCCGGGACTAGCGGGGGGAATGAGCAGTTCTTC.

V and J are TRBV14 and TRBJ1-2; TRBD1 aligns across 10 bases. Germline CDR1 is SGHDN and CDR2 is FVKESK. The V segment lost 1 base and the J segment 4 bases; nucleotides outside the gene matches: 3. The CDR3 consists of 15 residues. CDR3 nucleotides: TGTGCCAGCAGCCAAGTCCGGACAGGGGGCTATGGCTACACCTTC. It codes for CASSQVRTGGYGYTF. The variable domain in full, completed from reference TRBV14 and TRBJ1-2, reads EAGVTQFPSHSVIEKGQTVTLRCDPISGHDNLYWYRRVMGKEIKFLLHFVKESKQDESGMPNNRFLAERTGGTYSTLKVQPAELEDSGVYFCASSQVRTGGYGYTFGSGTRLTVV.

J is TRBJ2-3 and V is TRBV4-1; 7 bases agree with TRBD2. Losses at the gene ends were 3 bases for V and 2 bases for J; bases not matched to a gene: 2. The CDR3 totals 14 residues. Germline V gene lookup returns CDR1 MGHRA and CDR2 YSYEKL. The CDR3 coding sequence is TGCGCCAGCAGCCAGGGGACTAACACAGATACGCAGTATTTT. Residues: CASSQGTNTDTQYF.

The gene calls are TRBV4-1 and TRBJ2-2, with 8 positions matching TRBD1. The CDR3 has 17 residues. The V and J ends lost 1 base and 6 bases, in that order; junction bases with no gene match: 10. CDR1 is MGHRA and CDR2 is YSYEKL in the germline V gene. For the CDR3, the DNA is TGCGCCAGCAGCCAAGTAACCCGACAGGGGCGATCCGGGGAGCTGTTTTTT. Translated: CASSQVTRQGRSGELFF.

This rearrangement joins TRBV30 to TRBJ1-4, with D possibly being TRBD1 (5 bases). The CDR3 runs 12 residues. Germline values: CDR1 GTSNPN, CDR2 SVGIG (reference sequence). V gave up 2 bases and J gave up 8 bases, with 9 bases separating them. The chain's CDR3 is CAWSPRGEKLFF. The CDR3 DNA sequence: TGTGCCTGGAGTCCCCGGGGGGAAAAACTGTTTTTT. Combining the CDR3 with reference TRBV30 and TRBJ1-4 gives the whole variable domain SQTIHQWPATLVQPVGSPLSLECTVEGTSNPNLYWYRQAAGRGLQLLFYSVGIGQISSEVPQNLSASRPQDRQFILSSKKLLLSDSGFYLCAWSPRGEKLFFGSGTQLSVL.

This clone was counted between two and nine times. V is TRBV6-6 and J is TRBJ1-6, with D possibly matching TRBD1 (5 bases). V was cut by 6 bases and J by 5 bases, with 11 bases left in between. Germline V CDR1 and CDR2: MNHNY, SVGAGI (reference sequence). CDR3 length: 14 residues. CDR3 residues: CASSSGGDNSPLHF. The CDR3 coding sequence is TGTGCCAGCAGCTCGGGGGGAGATAATTCACCCCTCCACTTT.

The CDR3, as DNA: TGTGCCAGCAGCCCATCGGACAGCCACCCTGCGGAACTGTTTTTT. It codes for CASSPSDSHPAELFF. V usage is TRBV7-2 and J usage is TRBJ1-4, with a possible D match to TRBD1 (6 bases). CDR3 length: 15 amino acids. CDR1 is SGHTA, CDR2 FQGNSA, per germline. The V gene lost 5 bases and the J gene lost 12 bases, with 22 bases spanning the gap.

The chain links TRBV10-3 to TRBJ1-6; no definite D call. CDR1 and CDR2 from the germline V gene are ENHRY and SYGVKD. This CDR3 is built from 13 residues. V was clipped by 3 bases and J by 9 bases, with 9 bases between them. CDR3 DNA sequence: TGTGCCATCAGTGATAACGGGTTTTCACCCCTCCACTTT. Encoded protein: CAISDNGFSPLHF.

For the CDR3, the DNA is TGTGCCAGTAGTATAGATAGGACAGGTAGAGGCAATCAGCCCCAGCATTTT. Translation: CASSIDRTGRGNQPQHF. The gene calls are TRBV19 and TRBJ1-5; 7 bases line up with TRBD1. From germline, CDR1 is LNHDA and CDR2 SQIVND (reference sequence). The CDR3 consists of 17 residues. Trimming removed 0 bases from V and 2 bases from J; junction bases left unmatched: 7.

This chain joins TRBV5-1 and TRBJ2-3; tentative D call: TRBD1 (6 bases). This CDR3 spans 16 amino acids. Germline V CDR1 and CDR2: SGHRS, YFSETQ. V shed 1 base and J shed 4 bases, with 16 bases lying between them. The CDR3, as DNA: TGCGCCAGCAGCTTGCCCAAAAGGGGGTCGGCAGATACGCAGTATTTT. Encoded protein: CASSLPKRGSADTQYF. Full variable domain (rest looked up from reference TRBV5-1 and TRBJ2-3): KAGVTQTPRYLIKTRGQQVTLSCSPISGHRSVSWYQQTPGQGLQFLFEYFSETQRNKGNFPGRFSGRQFSNSRSEMNVSTLELGDSALYLCASSLPKRGSADTQYFGPGTRLTVL.

This rearrangement joins TRBV7-2 to TRBJ1-4; TRBD1 agrees at 10 bases. With 4 bases clipped from V and 8 bases from J, the junction kept 4 bases outside the gene matches. CDR1 is SGHTA and CDR2 is FQGNSA in the germline V gene. The CDR3 is 14 amino acids. The CDR3 region is CASSYWTGGEKLFF. The CDR3, as DNA: TGTGCCAGCAGCTACTGGACAGGGGGGGAAAAACTGTTTTTT.

The chain uses TRBV7-8 and TRBJ1-2; TRBD1 matches at 7 bases. There are 14 residues in the CDR3. CDR1 is SGHVS and CDR2 is FQNEAQ in the germline V gene. V was clipped by 4 bases and J by 5 bases; unmatched bases: 7. The CDR3 DNA is TGTGCCAGCAGCTCCGACAGGGCCCGATATGGCTACACCTTC. Translating it yields CASSSDRARYGYTF.

The chain links TRBV29-1 to TRBJ2-2; a weak D match, TRBD1 (6 bases). V lost 4 bases and J lost 0, with 12 bases in between. The V gene's germline CDR1 is SQVTM and CDR2 ANQGSEA. This CDR3 has 15 residues. In nucleotides, the CDR3 is TGCAGCGTTGGCGGATCAGGGGCGAACACCGGGGAGCTGTTTTTT. It codes for CSVGGSGANTGELFF.

This clone appeared a single time. The chain carries TRBV7-2 and TRBJ2-1; D perhaps matches TRBD2 (5 bases). The germline CDR1 and CDR2 sequences are SGHTA and FQGNSA. V lost 4 bases to trimming and J lost 8 bases, with 12 bases between them. CDR3 length: 13 amino acids. Here the CDR3 reads CASSYRTPDEQFF. CDR3 DNA: TGTGCCAGCAGCTACCGGACTCCCGATGAGCAGTTCTTC.

In DNA form, the CDR3 reads TGTGCCAGCACCTGGCCACATCTAGACGAGCAGTACTTC. This translates into CASTWPHLDEQYF. The genes are TRBV28 and TRBJ2-7; no clear D gene. Looked up from germline, CDR1 is MDHEN and CDR2 is SYDVKM. V gave up 7 bases and J gave up 5 bases, with 15 bases separating them. The CDR3 covers 13 residues.

This rearrangement joins TRBV27 to TRBJ2-3; the match to TRBD1 covers 10 bases. The CDR3 totals 15 residues. V was pared by 5 bases and J by 6 bases, with 8 bases of the junction left unmatched. CDR1 is MNHEY and CDR2 is SMNVEV in the germline V gene (reference sequence). DNA of the CDR3: TGTGCCAGCAGTGGGGGGGGACAGGGGATGGATACGCAGTATTTT. This encodes CASSGGGQGMDTQYF.

This chain uses TRBV11-2 with TRBJ1-2; the D gene is possibly TRBD1 (5 bases). CDR1 SGHAT and CDR2 FQNNGV come from the germline V gene. Trimming removed 7 bases from V and 8 bases from J, with 17 bases in between. The CDR3 is 13 residues long. The CDR3 region has the DNA TGTGCCAGCATCGGAACCGGGGGACTGGGCTACACCTTC. Protein: CASIGTGGLGYTF.

This chain uses TRBV7-9 with TRBJ2-1, with 7 positions matching TRBD2. Germline-derived CDR1 and CDR2 are SEHNR and FQNEAQ (reference sequence). V trimming: 5 bases; J trimming: 4 bases; junction bases outside the gene matches: 14. The CDR3 has 17 amino acids. The CDR3 spells CASSMTGGVAMYNEQFF. The CDR3 nucleotides are TGTGCCAGCAGCATGACGGGGGGAGTTGCCATGTACAATGAGCAGTTCTTC.

The chain joins TRBV10-1 to TRBJ2-7; TRBD2 aligns across 10 bases. The CDR3 runs 15 residues. Looked up from germline, CDR1 is WNHNN and CDR2 is SYGVQD (reference sequence). J was trimmed by 3 bases and V by 4 bases; bases with no gene match: 6. The chain's CDR3 is CASSGSAGGSYEQYF. The CDR3, as DNA: TGCGCCAGCAGTGGTTCAGCGGGAGGGAGCTACGAGCAGTACTTC.

This clone was counted only a few times. V gene TRBV19 combines with J gene TRBJ1-6; TRBD1 is a possible D gene (5 bases). The V gene lost 7 bases and the J gene lost 13 bases, with 26 bases spanning the gap. This CDR3 has 16 residues. The germline CDR1 and CDR2 sequences are LNHDA and SQIVND (reference sequence). The CDR3 reads CASTIVPGLSSSPLHF. The CDR3 region has the DNA TGTGCCAGTACCATTGTGCCGGGACTCTCTAGTTCCCCCCTCCACTTT.

The CDR3 sequence is CATSGNYEQYF. Written as DNA, the CDR3 is TGTGCCACTAGCGGGAACTACGAGCAGTACTTC. The chain has TRBV6-5 and TRBJ2-7, with 9 positions matching TRBD2. Germline V CDR1 and CDR2: MNHEY, SVGAGI. The CDR3 totals 11 residues. The J segment lost 3 bases and the V segment lost 10 bases, leaving 1 base of the junction unmatched.

The chain carries TRBV28 and TRBJ2-7; TRBD2 agrees at 10 bases. V shed 5 bases, J shed 2 bases, and the junction held 9 bases outside the gene matches. This CDR3 is built from 16 residues. CDR1 and CDR2 from the germline V gene are MDHEN and SYDVKM. The CDR3, as DNA: TGTGCCAGCAGTCAACTGAGTCTAGCGGGAGCCTACGAGCAGTACTTC. Protein product: CASSQLSLAGAYEQYF.

This chain uses TRBV7-3 with TRBJ2-2, with D possibly TRBD1 on 6 matching bases. The germline V gene has CDR1 SGHTA and CDR2 FQGTGA. Trimming removed 0 bases from V and 0 bases from J, with 11 bases in between. There are 17 residues in the CDR3. The CDR3: CASSLTFGTSNTGELFF. CDR3 sequence (DNA): TGTGCCAGCAGCTTAACGTTCGGGACATCGAACACCGGGGAGCTGTTTTTT.

The rearrangement uses TRBV10-3 and TRBJ2-1, with TRBD2 matching over 9 bases. Germline CDR1 and CDR2: ENHRY and SYGVKD. With 0 bases clipped from V and 8 bases from J, the junction kept 8 bases outside the gene matches. The CDR3 spans 16 residues. CDR3 nucleotide sequence: TGTGCCATCAGTGAGTCGGACCGCGGGGGGGCCCATGAGCAGTTCTTC. Translation gives CAISESDRGGAHEQFF.

The rearrangement uses TRBV19 and TRBJ2-7; TRBD1 matches at 7 bases. Germline trimming cut 2 bases from V and 2 bases from J; bases unmatched to any gene: 0. The CDR3 consists of 13 residues. Germline lookup yields CDR1 LNHDA and CDR2 SQIVND (reference sequence). The DNA for the CDR3 is TGTGCCAGTAGTATAAGGGGGCCCTACGAGCAGTACTTC. Translating gives CASSIRGPYEQYF.

The V and J genes are TRBV2 and TRBJ1-4; no firm D call. The germline V gene encodes CDR1 SNHLY and CDR2 FYNNEI. V lost 3 bases and J 12 bases, leaving 8 bases between the germline ends. The CDR3 sequence is 11 residues long. The CDR3: CASSEAVQLFF. The CDR3 DNA is TGTGCCAGCAGTGAGGCAGTCCAACTGTTTTTT. Full variable domain (remainder filled in from reference TRBV2 and TRBJ1-4): EPEVTQTPSHQVTQMGQEVILRCVPISNHLYFYWYRQILGQKVEFLVSFYNNEISEKSEIFDDQFSVERPDGSNFTLKIRSTKLEDSAMYFCASSEAVQLFFGSGTQLSVL.

This chain connects TRBV5-4 to TRBJ1-6; D perhaps matches TRBD1 (5 bases). Per germline, CDR1 SGHNT and CDR2 YYREEE (reference sequence). The CDR3 extends over 17 amino acids. V was clipped by 0 bases and J by 0 bases, with 10 bases between them. As DNA, the CDR3 is TGTGCCAGCAGCTTGGGGCAGGGAAGCTCCTATAATTCACCCCTCCACTTT. Amino acids: CASSLGQGSSYNSPLHF.